This entry features one TCR beta chain sequence. The record originates from a study of radiotherapy plus CTLA-4 blockade in lung cancer. The germline V gene encodes CDR1 GTSNPN and CDR2 SVGIG (reference sequence). V lost 1 base and J lost 6, with 7 bases in between. The CDR3 contains 12 residues. Using immunoSEQ multiplex PCR, the repertoire was profiled, and TCRdb retains in-frame clones only, with some absent. The repertoire holds tens of thousands of clones, with about 76% as singletons. The chain is built from TRBV30 and TRBJ2-1; tentatively, D is TRBD1 (5 bases). The receptor's source is a human donor with non-small cell lung cancer who had a complete response to radiotherapy plus ipilimumab. Sample: peripheral blood, taken from a patient treated with radiotherapy plus ipilimumab. CDR3 DNA sequence: TGTGCCTGGAGTGCGACAGTCAATGAGCAGTTCTTC. It encodes CAWSATVNEQFF.